The sequence of this T cell receptor (beta chain) was determined in a study of T cell repertoires in cytomegalovirus infection. Turning to this clonotype: The antigen remains undetermined. This may come from a read error, since a much larger clone is one base off.

Study-level findings and limits: Clonotypes of TCR beta that were HLA-C-restricted and CMV-specific dominated the ex vivo response.

TCRdb re-called the reads through MiXCR, storing one row per CDR3 protein. The sample shows 45,000 to 50,000 distinct CDR3 sequences, about 19% of them seen only once. This CDR3 region has 13 residues. Per germline, CDR1 MNHEY and CDR2 SVGEGT. The source was CD8+ T cells from cultured PBMCs, collected from culture after CMV antigen stimulation. The chain employs TRBV6-2 or TRBV6-3 and TRBJ2-7; D not certain. The source of this sequence is a human donor in good health (CMV status not recorded). Some clones in this sample may be carry-over from other donors' samples. As DNA, the CDR3 is TGTGCCAGCAGTTACAGGGCCCAGCAAACTCAGTTATTC. It translates to CASSYRAQQTQLF.